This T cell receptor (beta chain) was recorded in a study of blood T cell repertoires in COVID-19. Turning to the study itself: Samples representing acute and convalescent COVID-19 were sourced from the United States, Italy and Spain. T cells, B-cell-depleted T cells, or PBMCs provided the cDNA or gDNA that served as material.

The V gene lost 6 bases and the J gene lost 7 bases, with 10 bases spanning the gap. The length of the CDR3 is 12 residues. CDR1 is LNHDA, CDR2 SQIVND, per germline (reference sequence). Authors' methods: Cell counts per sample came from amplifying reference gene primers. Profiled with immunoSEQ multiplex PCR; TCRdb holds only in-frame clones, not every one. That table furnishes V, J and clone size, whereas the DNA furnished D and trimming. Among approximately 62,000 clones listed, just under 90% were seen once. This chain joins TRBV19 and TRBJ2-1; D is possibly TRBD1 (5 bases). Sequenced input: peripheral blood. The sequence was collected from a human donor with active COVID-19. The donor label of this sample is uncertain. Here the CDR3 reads CASSPPGNEQFF. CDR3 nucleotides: TGTGCCAGTAGCCCCCCAGGGAATGAGCAGTTCTTC.